This T cell receptor beta chain was retrieved from a study of blood T cell repertoires in COVID-19 (dated by TCRdb to about 2020). Regarding the study in general: The collaborator samples originated in the United States, Italy and Spain and spanned the acute and convalescent phases of COVID-19. The material from the prospective study consisted of cDNA or gDNA derived from T cells, B-cell-depleted T cells, or PBMCs. Deeply sampled blood TCRbeta repertoires from subjects exposed to, actively infected with, or recovered from COVID-19 were included in the dataset. The repertoires were released in a freely available public database intended as a resource for research on the immune response to SARS-CoV-2. Samples were obtained from the ongoing ImmuneRACE study (first 160 participants) and from roughly 1,300 subjects provided by 6 global collaborators. The sample metadata nearly always contained a de-identified subject ID, COVID-19 status, age in years and sex. Where available, HLA class I and class II types were taken from metadata supplied by the sample provider and were not determined by assay-based typing. Here is what the overall study found, with its caveats: The amount of clinical and demographic metadata varied by source and participant and was provided uncurated.

Participants in the prospective study were enrolled through a virtual design, were aged roughly 18 to 90 years, and lived in roughly 26 United States geographic areas. Cohort assignment in the prospective study relied on participant-reported clinical history from a screening survey and a study questionnaire. In the prospective study, mobile phlebotomists collected whole blood, serum and a nasopharyngeal or oropharyngeal swab from each participant. Additional blood draws and questionnaires over a 2-month period could optionally be provided by prospective study participants. Before DNA extraction, blood samples from the prospective study were shipped at room temperature or frozen. This clone occurred a few times. Its antigen target is currently unknown. Within one base of it there is no much larger clone, and no base qualities were kept. TCRbeta CDR3 regions were amplified from genomic DNA using the immunoSEQ Assay, a bias-controlled multiplex PCR. From the authors' description of their analysis: Within the assay, amplification of reference gene primers was used to estimate how many nucleated cells each sample contained. To quantify the absolute abundance of each unique TCRbeta CDR3 rearrangement, sequence reads were collapsed and filtered. Productive Simpson clonality was computed per sample as the square root of Simpson's diversity index over productive rearrangements. This is the immuneACCESS table as TCRdb keeps it, with only in-frame sequences that have V and J called. A part of the clones is gone; compared with another copy, unresolved V genes explain less than half, and the rest is unexplained. From that table come the V and J calls and clone size; the DNA was used to work out D and trimming. The sample table contains around 230,000 clones; only one count was recorded for about nine tenths of them. The ten top clones hold less than 4.5% of the sample.

In the germline V gene, CDR1 corresponds to SGHRS and CDR2 to YFSETQ. Trimming accounts for 0 bases at V and 8 bases at J, while the number of junction bases matched to no gene is 9. The CDR3 holds 17 amino acids from the cysteine to the phenylalanine. CDR3 DNA only is kept here, 51 bases in frame from base 1. Sample: PBMCs or T cells enriched from blood (not recorded which). This TCR came from a middle-aged woman with acute COVID-19. This chain is built from TRBV5-1 and TRBJ2-1; 12 nucleotides in the junction match TRBD2. CDR3 region: CASSLDAPSGGADEQFF. The nucleotide sequence reads TGCGCCAGCAGCTTGGATGCCCCTAGCGGGGGGGCCGATGAGCAGTTCTTC.